The 6 T cell receptor beta chains below all came from one sample that was sequenced in a study of CD8+ T cells in alopecia areata. Regarding treatment: oral pan-JAK inhibitor, 5-10 mg twice daily. The sequencing template was cDNA reverse transcribed from extracted RNA. Measured with immunoSEQ multiplex PCR; TCRdb has only the in-frame clones, and not every one. The data contain over 150,000 clones, 58% of them singletons. The specimen was CD8+ T cells sorted from blood, collected at week 24, from a patient treated with tofacitinib. The receptors shown here come from a human donor with alopecia areata.

Comment on this clone: The same CDR3 is also encoded by other DNA sequences in this sample. V is TRBV6-5 and J is TRBJ2-2; D unresolved. The CDR3 is made up of 11 amino acids. CDR1 MNHEY and CDR2 SVGAGI come from the germline V gene. V was clipped by 4 bases and J by 5 bases, with 2 bases between them. CDR3 DNA sequence: TGTGCCAGCAGTTTAACCGGGGAGCTGTTTTTT. Translation gives CASSLTGELFF.

This clone was picked up a small number of times. The chain carries TRBV27 and TRBJ1-1, with a possible D match to TRBD1 (5 bases). This CDR3 contains 14 residues. Trimming pared 3 bases from V and 6 bases from J, leaving 14 bases between. From germline, CDR1 is MNHEY and CDR2 SMNVEV (reference sequence). DNA of the CDR3: TGTGCCAGCAGTTTTGCGCGGGGGAGTTCTGAAGCTTTCTTT. Its translation: CASSFARGSSEAFF.

The CDR3, as DNA: TGTGCCAGCAGCTACCGCACGACAGTGGGTCTGGATGGCTACACCTTC. It yields the protein CASSYRTTVGLDGYTF. The chain links TRBV13 to TRBJ1-2, with D perhaps TRBD1 (5 bases). This CDR3 region has 16 residues. Germline CDR1 reads PRHDT; CDR2 reads FYEKMQ (reference sequence). The V gene lost 4 bases and the J gene lost 6 bases, with 21 bases spanning the gap. Complete variable domain (other parts from reference TRBV13 and TRBJ1-2): AAGVIQSPRHLIKEKRETATLKCYPIPRHDTVYWYQQGPGQDPQFLISFYEKMQSDKGSIPDRFSAQQFSDYHSELNMSSLELGDSALYFCASSYRTTVGLDGYTFGSGTRLTVV.

This clone was recorded a few times. The J gene is TRBJ2-1, the V gene TRBV29-1; 9 positions match TRBD2. V was pared by 3 bases and J by 3 bases, with 3 bases of the junction left unmatched. CDR3 length: 14 residues. Germline values: CDR1 SQVTM, CDR2 ANQGSEA. The CDR3 DNA reads as TGCAGCGTTGACGAGCGGGGGGTCTACAATGAGCAGTTCTTC. Its translation is CSVDERGVYNEQFF.

The chain joins TRBV9 to TRBJ2-3; TRBD2 might be the D (6 bases). Trimming stripped 0 bases from V and 6 bases from J, with 17 bases between. The CDR3 length is 16 residues. Germline assignment: CDR1 SGDLS and CDR2 YYNGEE. The CDR3 bases are TGTGCCAGCAGCGTAGCGGCTAGCGTTGGGTGGGATACGCAGTATTTT. This translates into CASSVAASVGWDTQYF.

The CDR3 reads CASSPEGGYNTEAFF. For the CDR3, the DNA is TGCGCCAGCAGCCCGGAGGGGGGCTATAACACTGAAGCTTTCTTT. The chain has TRBV5-1 and TRBJ1-1; the D gene is possibly TRBD1 (6 bases). Germline lookup yields CDR1 SGHRS and CDR2 YFSETQ. Trimming stripped 4 bases from V and 2 bases from J, with 15 bases between. This CDR3 contains 15 residues. Filled out from reference TRBV5-1 and TRBJ1-1, the complete variable domain reads KAGVTQTPRYLIKTRGQQVTLSCSPISGHRSVSWYQQTPGQGLQFLFEYFSETQRNKGNFPGRFSGRQFSNSRSEMNVSTLELGDSALYLCASSPEGGYNTEAFFGQGTRLTVV.